The 27 T cell receptor beta chains below come from one sample, sequenced in a study of blood T cell repertoires in COVID-19. The assay was immunoSEQ multiplex PCR, and TCRdb's table has in-frame clones only and misses some. The table records some 120,000 clones, roughly nine tenths of them present only once. Sequenced sample: peripheral blood. The receptors originated from a man in his sixties with COVID-19, enrolled during active disease.

This clone has only a few counts. This rearrangement joins TRBV6-1 to TRBJ2-3, with TRBD2 matching 12 bases. Per the germline V gene, CDR1 is MNHNS and CDR2 is SASEGT. V lost 4 bases, J lost 5 bases, and 10 bases stayed unmatched. CDR3 length: 17 amino acids. The chain's CDR3 is CASSGTAVTSGRDTQYF. The CDR3 DNA reads as TGTGCCAGCAGTGGGACCGCCGTGACTAGCGGGAGAGATACGCAGTATTTT.

The chain joins TRBV5-1 to TRBJ1-6; 8 bases align to TRBD1. Per the germline V gene, CDR1 is SGHRS and CDR2 is YFSETQ. J was trimmed by 6 bases and V by 4 bases; bases with no gene match: 9. The CDR3 has 16 residues. The CDR3 sequence: CASSLNGQGVNSPLHF. The CDR3 bases are TGCGCCAGCAGCCTGAACGGACAGGGCGTTAATTCACCCCTCCACTTT.

The rearrangement links TRBV28 to TRBJ2-7; 8 bases map to TRBD2. The CDR3 loop spans 13 amino acids. The V gene end was trimmed by 4 bases and the J gene end by 9 bases; junction bases not matched to a gene: 8. CDR1 is MDHEN and CDR2 is SYDVKM in the germline V gene. CDR3 nucleotide sequence: TGTGCCAGCAGTTGGGGACTAGAGGAGAGGCAGTACTTC. It encodes CASSWGLEERQYF.

The genes are TRBV10-3 and TRBJ2-3; D perhaps matches TRBD1 (6 bases). The CDR3 totals 13 residues. The germline gives CDR1 ENHRY, CDR2 SYGVKD. With 2 bases removed from V and 10 bases from J, the gap between germline ends came to 13 bases. CDR3 amino acids: CAISEGRGSPQYF. Written as DNA, the CDR3 is TGTGCCATCAGTGAGGGCAGGGGATCCCCGCAGTATTTT.

This clone came up once. This chain links TRBV6-2 or TRBV6-3 with TRBJ2-2, with D possibly matching TRBD2 (6 bases). Germline CDR1 is MNHEY and CDR2 is SVGEGT. CDR3 length equals 17 residues. The germline V and J ends were trimmed by 3 bases and 1 base, with 15 bases remaining between them. The CDR3 protein is CASSYRTTRRNTGELFF. In DNA, the CDR3 is TGTGCCAGCAGTTATAGGACTACACGGAGGAACACCGGGGAGCTGTTTTTT.

V usage is TRBV19 and J usage is TRBJ1-2; a weak D match, TRBD1 (6 bases). This CDR3 contains 14 residues. V shed 6 bases and J shed 3 bases, with 14 bases lying between them. Germline CDR1 LNHDA, CDR2 SQIVND (reference sequence). The CDR3 loop is CASSRKPGDYGYTF. In DNA, the CDR3 is TGTGCCAGTAGCCGAAAACCAGGGGACTATGGCTACACCTTC.

This rearrangement joins TRBV7-2 to TRBJ1-1; D ambiguous. In germline, CDR1 is SGHTA, CDR2 FQGNSA. This CDR3 has 13 residues. Trimming left V 2 bases short and J 2 bases short, with 6 bases between. DNA for the CDR3: TGTGCCAGCAGCTTAAAAGCAAACACTGAAGCTTTCTTT. Translated, it gives CASSLKANTEAFF.

Note on this clone: The same CDR3 arises from other DNA sequences in this sample as well. The chain employs TRBV5-4 and TRBJ2-4; D gene unclear. The length of the CDR3 is 14 residues. The V end was cut by 0 bases, the J end by 0 bases, with 4 bases between. The germline V gene encodes CDR1 SGHNT and CDR2 YYREEE (reference sequence). CDR3 protein: CASSLELAKNIQYF. DNA of the CDR3: TGTGCCAGCAGCTTGGAACTAGCCAAAAACATTCAGTACTTC.

The chain recombines TRBV2 with TRBJ1-5, with D unclear. The V and J ends lost 3 bases and 0 bases respectively, with 6 bases between them. The CDR3 is made up of 14 amino acids. The germline V gene encodes CDR1 SNHLY and CDR2 FYNNEI. The CDR3 nucleotides read TGTGCCAGCAGTGAGAGCTTTAGCAATCAGCCCCAGCATTTT. This gives the protein CASSESFSNQPQHF.

The chain carries TRBV6-5 and TRBJ2-1, with D hard to call. Germline assignment: CDR1 MNHEY and CDR2 SVGAGI. V was trimmed by 7 bases and J by 0 bases, leaving 10 bases between them. The CDR3 spans 14 residues. The CDR3 protein is CASTPESSYNEQFF. The CDR3 bases are TGTGCCAGCACCCCTGAGAGCTCCTACAATGAGCAGTTCTTC.

The V gene is TRBV28, the J gene TRBJ1-2; TRBD1 aligns across 10 bases. Germline V lookup: CDR1 MDHEN, CDR2 SYDVKM. V was pared by 4 bases and J by 5 bases, with 7 bases of the junction left unmatched. This CDR3 is built from 15 residues. CDR3 bases: TGTGCCAGCAGTTCGACGACAGGGGGCGATTATGGCTACACCTTC. It yields the protein CASSSTTGGDYGYTF.

This chain links TRBV10-3 with TRBJ2-3, with TRBD2 matching over 9 bases. Germline values: CDR1 ENHRY, CDR2 SYGVKD. The CDR3 extends over 16 amino acids. After removal of 4 bases from V and 4 bases from J, the junction contained 9 bases not matched to a gene. The CDR3 nucleotides are TGTGCCATCAGTGTGAGGGGTAGCGGGAGCGCAGATACGCAGTATTTT. It is translated as CAISVRGSGSADTQYF.

The rearrangement joins TRBV30 to TRBJ2-7, with 9 positions matching TRBD1. Trimming took 3 bases from V and 5 from J; bases not matched to a gene: 5. Germline CDR1 is GTSNPN and CDR2 is SVGIG (reference sequence). The CDR3 is 13 amino acids. The CDR3 sequence is CAWRTGQGNEQYF. In DNA, the CDR3 is TGTGCCTGGAGAACGGGACAGGGTAACGAGCAGTACTTC.

V and J are TRBV6-5 and TRBJ1-5; possibly TRBD1 for D (6 bases). The CDR3 sequence is 13 residues long. Germline values: CDR1 MNHEY, CDR2 SVGAGI. V was cut by 7 bases and J by 6 bases, with 13 bases left in between. CDR3 coding DNA: TGTGCCAGCACCTCACAGGGTGTTCAGCCCCAGCATTTT. This translates into CASTSQGVQPQHF.

V and J are TRBV6-6 and TRBJ2-7; D is perhaps TRBD2 (5 bases). CDR1 is MNHNY and CDR2 is SVGAGI in the germline V gene (reference sequence). V was pared by 5 bases and J by 1 base, with 15 bases between. The CDR3 length is 15 residues. Here the CDR3 DNA reads TGTGCCAGCAGTCCAACTACGGGGAAATCCTACGAGCAGTACTTC. Translating it yields CASSPTTGKSYEQYF.

J is TRBJ2-5 and V is TRBV10-1; 8 bases are shared with TRBD2. The germline V gene has CDR1 WNHNN and CDR2 SYGVQD (reference sequence). CDR3 length: 13 residues. V dropped 3 bases and J dropped 9; count of bases not matched to a gene: 6. The DNA for the CDR3 is TGCGCCAGCAGTGATCGGGAGGGCTGGGCCCAGTACTTC. This sequence encodes CASSDREGWAQYF.

The chain employs TRBV9 and TRBJ2-7, with 9 bases aligning to TRBD1. The germline CDR1 and CDR2 sequences are SGDLS and YYNGEE. This CDR3 is built from 12 residues. V lost 4 bases to trimming and J lost 12 bases; unmatched junction nucleotides: 8. The CDR3 region has the DNA TGTGCCAGCAGCTCGGGACAGGGCGCTACGTACTTC. It encodes CASSSGQGATYF.

The chain is built from TRBV10-3 and TRBJ1-5, with a tentative D call TRBD1 (5 bases). The CDR3 runs 15 residues. The V gene lost 0 bases and the J gene lost 7 bases, with 13 bases spanning the gap. Germline CDR1 is ENHRY and CDR2 is SYGVKD. The chain's CDR3 is CAISESRAGRQPQHF. The CDR3 nucleotides read TGTGCCATCAGTGAGTCGAGGGCAGGGAGGCAGCCCCAGCATTTT.

The J gene is TRBJ1-5, the V gene TRBV12-3 or TRBV12-4; no definite D call. This CDR3 is built from 13 residues. The V end was cut by 5 bases, the J end by 5 bases, with 10 bases between. In DNA form, the CDR3 reads TGTGCCAGCAGTACGGGGATGGATCAGCCCCAGCATTTT. It yields the protein CASSTGMDQPQHF.

The chain has TRBV6-4 and TRBJ2-1, with 7 positions matching TRBD2. Trimming at V came to 1 base and at J to 6 bases, leaving 6 bases not matched to a gene. Germline V gene data show CDR1 as MRHNA and CDR2 as SNTAGT. CDR3 size: 15 residues. The CDR3 is CASSDYERGINEQFF. The CDR3 DNA follows: TGTGCCAGCAGTGACTATGAGCGGGGTATCAATGAGCAGTTCTTC.

The rearrangement uses TRBV19 and TRBJ2-1, with 11 bases matching TRBD2. Germline V gives CDR1 LNHDA, CDR2 SQIVND (reference sequence). This CDR3 has 15 amino acids. J lost 9 bases, V lost 3 bases, and 7 bases had no gene match. The CDR3 loop reads CASSMVLAGGLEQFF. The CDR3 DNA reads as TGTGCCAGTAGTATGGTATTAGCGGGAGGGCTTGAGCAGTTCTTC.

This chain joins TRBV18 and TRBJ1-1; D unclear. V lost 3 bases to trimming and J lost 5 bases, with 7 bases between them. This CDR3 region has 12 residues. In germline, CDR1 is KGHSH, CDR2 LQKENI. The CDR3 DNA sequence: TGTGCCAGCTCACCGGCGGGAACTGAAGCTTTCTTT. This translates into CASSPAGTEAFF. Complete variable domain (other parts from reference TRBV18 and TRBJ1-1): NAGVMQNPRHLVRRRGQEARLRCSPMKGHSHVYWYRQLPEEGLKFMVYLQKENIIDESGMPKERFSAEFPKEGPSILRIQQVVRGDSAAYFCASSPAGTEAFFGQGTRLTVV.

This chain links TRBV6-5 with TRBJ2-7, with D perhaps TRBD1 (6 bases). In germline, CDR1 is MNHEY, CDR2 SVGAGI. V lost 3 bases, J lost 3 bases, and 12 bases lay in between. The CDR3 extends over 14 amino acids. This CDR3 is CASSYRGIGYEQYF. In DNA, the CDR3 is TGTGCCAGCAGTTATAGGGGGATCGGCTACGAGCAGTACTTC.

The chain joins TRBV7-9 to TRBJ2-5; a weak D match, TRBD2 (7 bases). This CDR3 is 16 amino acids long. The V end lost 4 bases, the J end lost 5 bases, and 20 bases lay between the germline ends. The germline V gene has CDR1 SEHNR and CDR2 FQNEAQ (reference sequence). CDR3 bases: TGTGCCAGCAGCTCCCTCAGAGGGAGGGGGAGTGAGACCCAGTACTTC. Translated: CASSSLRGRGSETQYF.

This chain joins TRBV19 and TRBJ2-7, with D uncertain. The CDR3 is made up of 15 amino acids. Germline values: CDR1 LNHDA, CDR2 SQIVND (reference sequence). The V end was cut by 0 bases, the J end by 1 base, with 10 bases between. The CDR3 nucleotides read TGTGCCAGTAGTATAGATCTATTTGAATCCTACGAGCAGTACTTC. It yields the protein CASSIDLFESYEQYF.

The chain uses TRBV3-1 (or the pseudogene TRBV3-2) and TRBJ2-4, with TRBD2 as a possible D gene (6 bases). CDR3 length: 13 residues. V was cut by 3 bases and J by 11 bases, with 14 bases left in between. CDR1 LGHDT and CDR2 YNNKEL come from the germline V gene (reference sequence). The CDR3 DNA follows: TGTGCCAGCAGCCAGGGGGGAATAGAAGTTCAGTACTTC. Amino acids: CASSQGGIEVQYF.

The chain employs TRBV5-1 and TRBJ1-2, with no clear D. There are 12 residues in the CDR3. Germline V CDR1 and CDR2: SGHRS, YFSETQ. Trimming stripped 4 bases from V and 3 bases from J, with 7 bases between. The CDR3 DNA sequence: TGCGCCAGCAGCCGGGATGACTATGGCTACACCTTC. It specifies CASSRDDYGYTF.